This T cell receptor (beta chain) was profiled in a study of post-analysis software for immune sequencing data. Study-level findings and limits: The study found significantly lower normalized Chao1 diversity in multiple sclerosis patients than in controls. About five TRBV segments (TRBV5-6, TRBV5-1 and TRBV20-1 among them) occurred more frequently in patients than in controls.

There are 13 residues in the CDR3. Germline loops: CDR1 ENHRY, CDR2 SYGVKD. The V end lost 5 bases, the J end lost 4 bases, and 11 bases lay between the germline ends. Incorporated into the TCR beta cDNA libraries were unique molecular identifiers, which served to reduce PCR and sequencing biases. T cells numbering about 0.9 to 11 million gave rise to a few hundred thousand cDNA molecules. In TCRdb, the PCR reads were re-called with MiXCR into one record per CDR3 protein. The sample records under 200,000 distinct CDR3 sequences, roughly 30% being singletons. This clonotype has only a few counts. The antigen is unknown.

Specimen: blood. This TCR was recovered from a girl between 2 and 17 years old with multiple sclerosis. The chain is built from TRBV10-3 and TRBJ1-1; D gene uncertain. This CDR3 reads CAISQVQATEAFF. DNA of the CDR3: TGTGCCATCAGTCAGGTCCAAGCCACTGAAGCTTTCTTT.